This T cell receptor (beta chain) was sequenced in a study of cytomegalovirus exposure and HLA in healthy donors. Study outcomes and limitations: Later analysis identified several of the most significant clusters that appeared linked to common viral pathogens. Highest at DRB1 and lowest at HLA-C, TCR association rates differed among HLA loci in a later analysis.

Amplification used 60 Vbeta primers and 13 Jbeta primers. The assay was immunoSEQ multiplex PCR, and TCRdb's table has in-frame clones only and misses some. The data hold 40,000 to 55,000 clones, with around 70% observed a single time. With regard to this clone: The antigen remains unidentified.

The sequenced sample was PBMCs. The receptor's source is a woman aged 25 to 39 in good health and CMV-seronegative.

The CDR3 DNA is TGCAGCGCCACGGGACAGCTTATGAACACTGAAGCTTTCTTT. This gives the protein CSATGQLMNTEAFF. The chain carries TRBV29-1 and TRBJ1-1, with 7 bases matching TRBD1. The CDR3 runs 14 residues. V was pared by 7 bases and J by 0 bases, with 8 bases of the junction left unmatched. CDR1 SQVTM and CDR2 ANQGSEA come from the germline V gene.